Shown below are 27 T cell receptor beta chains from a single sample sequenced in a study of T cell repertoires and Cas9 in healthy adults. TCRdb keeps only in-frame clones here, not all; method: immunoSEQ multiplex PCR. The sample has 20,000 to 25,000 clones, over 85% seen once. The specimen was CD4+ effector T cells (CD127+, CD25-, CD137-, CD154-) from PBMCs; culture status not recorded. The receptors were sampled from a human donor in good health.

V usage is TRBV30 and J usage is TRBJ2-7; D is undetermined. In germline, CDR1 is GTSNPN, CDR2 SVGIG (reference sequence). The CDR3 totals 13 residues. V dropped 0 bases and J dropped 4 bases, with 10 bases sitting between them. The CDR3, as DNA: TGTGCCTGGAGTGTAGACTCTATATACGAGCAGTACTTC. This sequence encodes CAWSVDSIYEQYF.

CDR3 amino acids: CASSPEGYGYTF. The CDR3 DNA is TGTGCCAGCTCACCCGAGGGTTATGGCTACACCTTC. The rearrangement joins TRBV18 to TRBJ1-2; D is undetermined. The V and J ends lost 3 bases and 5 bases respectively, with 7 bases between them. CDR3 length: 12 residues. Looked up from germline, CDR1 is KGHSH and CDR2 is LQKENI.

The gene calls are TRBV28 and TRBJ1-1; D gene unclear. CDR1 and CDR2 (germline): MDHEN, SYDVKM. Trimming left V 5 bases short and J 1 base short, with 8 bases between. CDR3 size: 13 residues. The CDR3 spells CASSRMGNTEAFF. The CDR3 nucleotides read TGTGCCAGCAGTCGCATGGGGAACACTGAAGCTTTCTTT.

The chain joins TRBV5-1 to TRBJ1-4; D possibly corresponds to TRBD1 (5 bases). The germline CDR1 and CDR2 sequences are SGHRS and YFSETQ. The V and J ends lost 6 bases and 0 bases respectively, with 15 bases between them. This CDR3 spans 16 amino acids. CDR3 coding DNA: TGCGCCAGCAAGGAAGTGGGGGGATCAACTAATGAAAAACTGTTTTTT. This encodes CASKEVGGSTNEKLFF.

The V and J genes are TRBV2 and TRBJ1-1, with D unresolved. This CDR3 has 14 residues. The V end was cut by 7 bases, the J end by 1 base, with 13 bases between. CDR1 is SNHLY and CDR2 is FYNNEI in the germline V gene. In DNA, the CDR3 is TGTGCCAGCACTTTGGAGGGAGGGAACACTGAAGCTTTCTTT. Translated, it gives CASTLEGGNTEAFF.

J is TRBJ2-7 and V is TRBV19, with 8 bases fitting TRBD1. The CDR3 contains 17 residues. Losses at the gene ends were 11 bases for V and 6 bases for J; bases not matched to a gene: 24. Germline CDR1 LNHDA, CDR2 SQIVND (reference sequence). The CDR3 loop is CALKRTGREQWGFEQYF. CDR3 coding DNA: TGTGCCCTTAAACGGACAGGGCGAGAGCAGTGGGGGTTCGAGCAGTACTTC.

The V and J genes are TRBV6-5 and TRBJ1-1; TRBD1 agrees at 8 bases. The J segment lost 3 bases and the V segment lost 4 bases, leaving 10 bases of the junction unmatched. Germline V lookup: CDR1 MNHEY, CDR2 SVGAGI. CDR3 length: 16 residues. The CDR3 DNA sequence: TGTGCCAGCAGTTCACGCCGAGACAGGGGCCACACTGAAGCTTTCTTT. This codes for CASSSRRDRGHTEAFF.

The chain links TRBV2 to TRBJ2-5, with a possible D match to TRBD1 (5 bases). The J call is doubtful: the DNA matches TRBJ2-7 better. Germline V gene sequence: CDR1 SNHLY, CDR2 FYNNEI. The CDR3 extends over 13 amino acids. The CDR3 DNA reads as TGTGCCAGCAGTGGACAGTTCCCCTACGAGCAGTACTTC. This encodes CASSGQFPYEQYF.

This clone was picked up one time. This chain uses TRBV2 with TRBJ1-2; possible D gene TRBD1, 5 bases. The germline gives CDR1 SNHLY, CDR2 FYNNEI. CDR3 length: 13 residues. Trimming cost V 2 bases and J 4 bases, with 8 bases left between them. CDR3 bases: TGTGCCAGCAGTGAACTAGGGGCCTATGGCTACACCTTC. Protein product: CASSELGAYGYTF.

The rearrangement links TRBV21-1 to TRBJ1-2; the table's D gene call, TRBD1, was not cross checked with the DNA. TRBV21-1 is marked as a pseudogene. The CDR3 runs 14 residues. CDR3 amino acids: CASSRTGPNYGYTF. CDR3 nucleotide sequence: TGTGCCAGCAGCCGGACAGGTCCTAACTATGGCTACACCTTC.

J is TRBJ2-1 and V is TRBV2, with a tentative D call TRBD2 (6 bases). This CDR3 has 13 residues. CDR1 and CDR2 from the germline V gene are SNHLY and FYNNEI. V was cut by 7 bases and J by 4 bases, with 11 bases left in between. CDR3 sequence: CASNGLLYNEQFF. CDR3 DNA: TGTGCCAGCAACGGACTACTATACAATGAGCAGTTCTTC.

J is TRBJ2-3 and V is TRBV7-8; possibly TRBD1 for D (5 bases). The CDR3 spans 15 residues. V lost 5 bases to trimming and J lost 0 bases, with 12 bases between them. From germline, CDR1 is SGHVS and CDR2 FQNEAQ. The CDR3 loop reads CASSRLGQSTDTQYF. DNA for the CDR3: TGTGCCAGCAGCCGGCTAGGACAAAGCACAGATACGCAGTATTTT. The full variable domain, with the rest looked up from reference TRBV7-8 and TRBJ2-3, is GAGVSQSPRYKVAKRGQDVALRCDPISGHVSLFWYQQALGQGPEFLTYFQNEAQLDKSGLPSDRFFAERPEGSVSTLKIQRTQQEDSAVYLCASSRLGQSTDTQYFGPGTRLTVL.

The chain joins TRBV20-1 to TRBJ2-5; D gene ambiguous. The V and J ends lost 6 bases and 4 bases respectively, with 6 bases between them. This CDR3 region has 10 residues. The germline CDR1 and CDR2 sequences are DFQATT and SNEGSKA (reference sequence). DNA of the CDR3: TGCAGTGCCCAACTAGAGACCCAGTACTTC. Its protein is CSAQLETQYF.

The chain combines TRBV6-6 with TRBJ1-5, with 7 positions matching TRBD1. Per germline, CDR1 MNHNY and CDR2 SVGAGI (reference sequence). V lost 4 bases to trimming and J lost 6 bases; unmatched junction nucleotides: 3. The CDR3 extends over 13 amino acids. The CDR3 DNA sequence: TGTGCCAGCAGTTTGCAGGGGGGTCAGCCCCAGCATTTT. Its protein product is CASSLQGGQPQHF.

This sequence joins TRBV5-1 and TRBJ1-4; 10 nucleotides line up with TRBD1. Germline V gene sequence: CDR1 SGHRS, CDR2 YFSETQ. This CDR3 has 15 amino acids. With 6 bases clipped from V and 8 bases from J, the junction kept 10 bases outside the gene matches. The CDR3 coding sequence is TGCGCCAGCACACCCTCGGGACAGGGGCGAGAAAAACTGTTTTTT. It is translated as CASTPSGQGREKLFF. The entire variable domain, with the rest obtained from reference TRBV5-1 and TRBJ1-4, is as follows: KAGVTQTPRYLIKTRGQQVTLSCSPISGHRSVSWYQQTPGQGLQFLFEYFSETQRNKGNFPGRFSGRQFSNSRSEMNVSTLELGDSALYLCASTPSGQGREKLFFGSGTQLSVL.

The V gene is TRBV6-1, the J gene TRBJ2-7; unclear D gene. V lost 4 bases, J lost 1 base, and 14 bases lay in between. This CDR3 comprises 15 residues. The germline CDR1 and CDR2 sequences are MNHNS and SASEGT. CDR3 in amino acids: CASSGRITPSYEQYF. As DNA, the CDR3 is TGTGCCAGCAGTGGCCGCATCACCCCATCCTACGAGCAGTACTTC.

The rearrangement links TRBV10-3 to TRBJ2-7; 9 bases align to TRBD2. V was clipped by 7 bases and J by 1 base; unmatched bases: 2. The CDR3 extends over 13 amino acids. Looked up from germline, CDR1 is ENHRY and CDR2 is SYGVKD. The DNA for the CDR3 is TGTGCCATCACTAGCGGGGTTTCCTACGAGCAGTACTTC. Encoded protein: CAITSGVSYEQYF.

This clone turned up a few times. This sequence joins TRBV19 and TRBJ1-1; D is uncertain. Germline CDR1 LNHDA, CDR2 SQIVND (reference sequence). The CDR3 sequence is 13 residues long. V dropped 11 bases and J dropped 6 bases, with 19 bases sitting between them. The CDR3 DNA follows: TGTGCCTCTCTCGGTGGGTTTTGGTCTGAAGCTTTCTTT. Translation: CASLGGFWSEAFF.

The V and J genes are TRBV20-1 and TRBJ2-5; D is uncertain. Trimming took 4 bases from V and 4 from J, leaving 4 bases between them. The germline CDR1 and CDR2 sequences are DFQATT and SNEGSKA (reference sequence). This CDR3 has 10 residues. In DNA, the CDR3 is TGCAGTGCTAACCTAGAGACCCAGTACTTC. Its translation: CSANLETQYF.

The CDR3 DNA is TGCGCCAGCAGTGACAGAAACACCGGGGAGCTGTTTTTT. It encodes CASSDRNTGELFF. The V call is TRBV10-2, the J call TRBJ2-2; D remains ambiguous. Between the trimmed V and J ends, which lost 3 bases and 2 bases, there was a span of 4 bases. The germline V gene encodes CDR1 WSHSY and CDR2 SAAADI. The CDR3 is 13 residues long.

The CDR3 DNA reads as TGTGCCAGTAGTATGGGACAGGGCCCGCAGTATTTT. This translates into CASSMGQGPQYF. V usage is TRBV19 and J usage is TRBJ2-3; 9 bases line up with TRBD1. V shed 3 bases and J 10 bases; nucleotides not matched to a gene: 2. Germline CDR1 and CDR2: LNHDA and SQIVND (reference sequence). The CDR3 extends over 12 amino acids. Supplemented by reference TRBV19 and TRBJ2-3, the full variable domain reads DGGITQSPKYLFRKEGQNVTLSCEQNLNHDAMYWYRQDPGQGLRLIYYSQIVNDFQKGDIAEGYSVSREKKESFPLTVTSAQKNPTAFYLCASSMGQGPQYFGPGTRLTVL.

CDR3 DNA: TGTGCCATACCACGGTCGGCCAGGGGATCCACTGAAGCTTTCTTT. Its protein is CAIPRSARGSTEAFF. This chain connects TRBV2 to TRBJ1-1; maybe TRBD1 (6 bases). V gave up 10 bases and J gave up 4 bases, with 22 bases separating them. The CDR3 is 15 residues long. The germline V gene encodes CDR1 SNHLY and CDR2 FYNNEI.

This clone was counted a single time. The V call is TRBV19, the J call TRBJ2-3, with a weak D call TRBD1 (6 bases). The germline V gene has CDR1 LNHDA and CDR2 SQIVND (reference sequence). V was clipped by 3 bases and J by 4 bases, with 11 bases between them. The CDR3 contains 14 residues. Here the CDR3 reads CASSMGRGSDTQYF. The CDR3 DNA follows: TGTGCCAGTAGTATGGGCAGGGGATCAGATACGCAGTATTTT.

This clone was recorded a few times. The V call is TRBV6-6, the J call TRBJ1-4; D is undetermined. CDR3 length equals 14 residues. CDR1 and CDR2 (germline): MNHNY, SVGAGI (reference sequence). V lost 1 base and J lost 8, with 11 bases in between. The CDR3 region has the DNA TGTGCCAGCAGTTACTTAAGCAGCTCCGAAAAACTGTTTTTT. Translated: CASSYLSSSEKLFF.

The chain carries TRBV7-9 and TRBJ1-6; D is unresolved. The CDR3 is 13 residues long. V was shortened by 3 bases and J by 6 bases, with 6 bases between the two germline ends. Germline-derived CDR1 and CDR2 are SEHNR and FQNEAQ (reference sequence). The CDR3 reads CASSLESNSPLHF. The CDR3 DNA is TGTGCCAGCAGCTTGGAAAGTAATTCACCCCTCCACTTT.

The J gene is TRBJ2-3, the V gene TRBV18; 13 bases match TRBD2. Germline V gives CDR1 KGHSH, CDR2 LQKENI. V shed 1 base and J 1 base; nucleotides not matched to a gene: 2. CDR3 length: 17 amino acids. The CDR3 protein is CASSPRTSGGRTDTQYF. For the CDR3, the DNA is TGTGCCAGCTCACCACGGACTAGCGGGGGCCGCACAGATACGCAGTATTTT.

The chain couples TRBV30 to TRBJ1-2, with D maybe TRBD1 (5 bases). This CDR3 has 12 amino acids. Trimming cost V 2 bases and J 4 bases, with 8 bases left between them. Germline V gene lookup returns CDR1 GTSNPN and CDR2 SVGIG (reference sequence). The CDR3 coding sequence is TGTGCCTGGAGTTCAGGGAGCTATGGCTACACCTTC. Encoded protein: CAWSSGSYGYTF.